The 19 T cell receptor beta chains below were found in one sample sequenced in a study of long-term antiretroviral therapy in people with HIV. With survey level as its setting, the immunoSEQ assay was v3.0. The protocol was immunoSEQ multiplex PCR, while the TCRdb copy is restricted to in-frame clones and leaves out a portion. Seen here are 25,000 to 35,000 clones, over 70% observed once, and the top ten hold 8.2%. The sample was unsorted PBMCs, taken 3.1 years after starting antiretroviral therapy. The receptor set was obtained from a woman between 45 and 65 years old with HIV.

This CDR3 reads CASSQDQAGGYGYTF. The CDR3 DNA follows: TGCGCCAGCAGCCAAGATCAGGCTGGCGGGTATGGCTACACCTTC. The chain carries TRBV4-1 and TRBJ1-2; D gene uncertain. V dropped 0 bases and J dropped 5 bases, with 13 bases sitting between them. The germline V gene encodes CDR1 MGHRA and CDR2 YSYEKL. The CDR3 spans 15 residues.

The rearrangement links TRBV2 to TRBJ1-2; D not certain. Trimming cost V 1 base and J 8 bases, with 11 bases left between them. Germline CDR1 and CDR2: SNHLY and FYNNEI. The CDR3 is made up of 13 amino acids. The CDR3 reads CASSEGPGRGYTF. The CDR3 region has the DNA TGTGCCAGCAGTGAAGGTCCGGGAAGGGGCTACACCTTC.

The chain employs TRBV7-9 and TRBJ1-1; the match to TRBD1 covers 7 bases. This CDR3 has 15 residues. The germline gives CDR1 SEHNR, CDR2 FQNEAQ (reference sequence). V lost 4 bases and J lost 1; bases outside the gene matches: 6. This CDR3 is CASSSDRAANTEAFF. CDR3 sequence (DNA): TGTGCCAGCAGCTCAGACAGGGCAGCGAACACTGAAGCTTTCTTT. Looking up the rest from reference TRBV7-9 and TRBJ1-1 gives the full variable domain: DTGVSQNPRHKITKRGQNVTFRCDPISEHNRLYWYRQTLGQGPEFLTYFQNEAQLEKSRLLSDRFSAERPKGSFSTLEIQRTEQGDSAMYLCASSSDRAANTEAFFGQGTRLTVV.

The chain links TRBV1 to TRBJ2-4. TRBV1 is noted as a pseudogene. The length of the CDR3 is 16 residues. This CDR3 is CTSSQPLGVDKNIQYF. The CDR3 coding sequence is TGCACCAGCAGCCAACCCCTGGGGGTAGACAAAAACATTCAGTACTTC.

The rearrangement joins TRBV5-5 to TRBJ2-7, with 7 bases identical to TRBD2. The CDR3 runs to 15 residues. Germline V gene sequence: CDR1 SGHKS, CDR2 YYEKEE (reference sequence). Unmatched junction bases numbered 9, after V lost 4 bases and J lost 2 bases. The CDR3: CASSPPLSGAYEQYF. CDR3 bases: TGTGCCAGCAGCCCTCCATTGAGCGGGGCCTACGAGCAGTACTTC.

The CDR3 DNA follows: TGTGCCAGCAGCACCGGGAGCACATATGGCTACACCTTC. Protein product: CASSTGSTYGYTF. The chain recombines TRBV7-9 with TRBJ1-2; D ambiguous. From germline, CDR1 is SEHNR and CDR2 FQNEAQ (reference sequence). The CDR3 is 13 amino acids. V was cut by 5 bases and J by 5 bases, with 12 bases left in between.

This clone has a handful of counts. This rearrangement joins TRBV2 to TRBJ1-2; D is uncertain. The V gene's germline CDR1 is SNHLY and CDR2 FYNNEI. Trimming took 3 bases from V and 5 from J, leaving 7 bases between them. The CDR3 is 12 residues long. The CDR3 DNA sequence: TGTGCCAGCAGTGACCAGGCTTATGGCTACACCTTC. Amino acid sequence: CASSDQAYGYTF.

The V gene is TRBV19, the J gene TRBJ2-5, with 10 positions matching TRBD1. This CDR3 comprises 15 residues. Losses at the gene ends were 8 bases for V and 5 bases for J; bases not matched to a gene: 11. The germline V gene has CDR1 LNHDA and CDR2 SQIVND (reference sequence). The CDR3 here is CASSQYRDRGETQYF. CDR3 DNA: TGTGCCAGTTCCCAGTACCGGGACAGGGGCGAGACCCAGTACTTC.

The chain recombines TRBV18 with TRBJ2-3; either TRBD1 or TRBD2 may fit D (5 bases each). CDR3 length equals 13 residues. Trimming removed 3 bases at V and 2 bases at J, with 6 bases between. CDR1 and CDR2 from the germline V gene are KGHSH and LQKENI. The CDR3 DNA reads as TGTGCCAGCTCACCCGGGACCACAGATACGCAGTATTTT. This encodes CASSPGTTDTQYF.

This chain links TRBV5-1 with TRBJ1-1, with D uncertain. CDR3 length: 13 residues. Germline loops: CDR1 SGHRS, CDR2 YFSETQ. Deletions cut 0 bases from V and 1 base from J, with 4 bases between. DNA of the CDR3: TGCGCCAGCAGCTTGGAAGGGAACACTGAAGCTTTCTTT. Translation gives CASSLEGNTEAFF. Filled out from reference TRBV5-1 and TRBJ1-1, the complete variable domain reads KAGVTQTPRYLIKTRGQQVTLSCSPISGHRSVSWYQQTPGQGLQFLFEYFSETQRNKGNFPGRFSGRQFSNSRSEMNVSTLELGDSALYLCASSLEGNTEAFFGQGTRLTVV.

V and J are TRBV2 and TRBJ1-6; D uncertain. This CDR3 region has 13 residues. V was clipped by 9 bases and J by 2 bases, with 8 bases between them. CDR1 SNHLY and CDR2 FYNNEI come from the germline V gene. The CDR3 sequence: CARHRTYNSPLHF. Written as DNA, the CDR3 is TGTGCCAGACATCGGACCTATAATTCACCCCTCCACTTT.

The genes are TRBV4-2 and TRBJ2-3; D gene unclear. The CDR3 has 12 amino acids. Germline V CDR1 and CDR2: LGHNA, YNFKEQ. V was shortened by 6 bases and J by 6 bases, with 10 bases between the two germline ends. The CDR3: CASSPTRDTQYF. CDR3 coding DNA: TGTGCCAGCAGTCCGACTCGCGATACGCAGTATTTT.

V and J are TRBV2 and TRBJ1-2; the match to TRBD1 covers 8 bases. The CDR3 covers 12 residues. J gave up 5 bases and V 6 bases, and 2 bases lay outside the gene matches. Germline loops: CDR1 SNHLY, CDR2 FYNNEI. The CDR3 DNA is TGTGCCAGCAGAGGGGACAGGTATGGCTACACCTTC. Translation: CASRGDRYGYTF.

This rearrangement joins TRBV9 to TRBJ2-6, with D perhaps assigned TRBD1 or TRBD2 (5 bases each). V gave up 0 bases and J gave up 4 bases, with 11 bases separating them. This CDR3 is built from 16 residues. CDR1 SGDLS and CDR2 YYNGEE come from the germline V gene. Here the CDR3 DNA reads TGTGCCAGCAGCGTAGCTGTAGGGACGGGGGCCAACGTCCTGACTTTC. As protein: CASSVAVGTGANVLTF.

This rearrangement joins TRBV20-1 to TRBJ2-1, with a weak D call TRBD1 (5 bases). The V end lost 5 bases, the J end lost 10 bases, and 12 bases lay between the germline ends. Germline CDR1 and CDR2: DFQATT and SNEGSKA (reference sequence). There are 11 residues in the CDR3. The CDR3 loop is CSAPQVGEQFF. The DNA of the CDR3 is TGCAGTGCTCCACAGGTGGGCGAGCAGTTCTTC.

The table lists this clone with a few counts. In DNA form, the CDR3 reads TGTGCCAGCAGCGCTGAGGGAATCGGCTATAGGGAGCATTCACCCCTCCACTTT. Translated: CASSAEGIGYREHSPLHF. J is TRBJ1-6 and V is TRBV9; D not certain. The CDR3 sequence is 18 residues long. Trimming cost V 3 bases and J 8 bases, with 24 bases left between them. Germline V gene data show CDR1 as SGDLS and CDR2 as YYNGEE.

The rearrangement uses TRBV4-1 and TRBJ1-1; 11 positions match TRBD1. The CDR3 has 17 residues. Germline V lookup: CDR1 MGHRA, CDR2 YSYEKL. V gave up 2 bases and J gave up 4 bases; unmatched junction bases: 9. The CDR3 loop is CASSQSSGQGGFTEAFF. CDR3 coding DNA: TGCGCCAGCAGCCAATCGTCGGGACAGGGGGGATTCACTGAAGCTTTCTTT.

V usage is TRBV5-5 and J usage is TRBJ1-5; TRBD1 matches 11 bases. This CDR3 is 15 amino acids long. With 4 bases clipped from V and 7 bases from J, the junction kept 7 bases outside the gene matches. Germline V gene sequence: CDR1 SGHKS, CDR2 YYEKEE (reference sequence). The CDR3 loop reads CASSAGTGGGQPQHF. The CDR3 DNA follows: TGTGCCAGCAGCGCCGGGACAGGGGGAGGGCAGCCCCAGCATTTT.

The V and J genes are TRBV29-1 and TRBJ2-3; D is ambiguous. The length of the CDR3 is 13 residues. Germline CDR1 SQVTM, CDR2 ANQGSEA. V dropped 6 bases and J dropped 2 bases, with 12 bases sitting between them. This CDR3 reads CSVATRTTDTQYF. The CDR3 region has the DNA TGCAGCGTCGCGACTCGTACCACAGATACGCAGTATTTT.